This T cell receptor (beta chain) was identified in a study of shared clonotypes between healthy human individuals. CD45RO-negative CD8 cells positively selected for CCR7 made up the naive population, which excluded terminally differentiated effector memory CD45RA+ cells. Points on this clone: Its target is not known.

CDR1 is SEHNR and CDR2 is FQNEAQ in the germline V gene (reference sequence). This CDR3 contains 17 residues. The junction had 17 bases not matched to a gene; V was cut back by 1 base and J by 10 bases. This table comes from immunoSEQ multiplex PCR, and its TCRdb copy is limited to in-frame clones, with some not included. The sample holds fewer than 700,000 clones, around 95% seen once. Study-level results: The generation probabilities recorded for non-shared clonotypes fell below those of clonotypes shared by all four donors.

The TCR comes from a woman aged 25 to 39 in good health. The chain recombines TRBV7-9 with TRBJ1-1; 8 bases are a match to TRBD1. The sample was naive CD8+ T cells sorted from blood. DNA of the CDR3: TGTGCCAGCAGCTTAGTTTTTATCGGGGTGGACACAGGGGGAGCTTTCTTT. Amino acid sequence: CASSLVFIGVDTGGAFF.